One sample yielded the 23 T cell receptor beta chains listed below, sequenced in a study of T cells in Graves' hyperthyroidism and ophthalmopathy (dated by TCRdb to between 2017 and 2020). Library creation used multiplex PCR. Sequencer: Illumina HiSeq 2000. The TCR beta CDR3 regions were amplified from the RNA transcripts. The first round of RT-PCR for the TCR CDR3 was performed with the HTBI primer set and the Qiagen OneStep RT-PCR kit. TCRdb applied fastp at Q25 and MiXCR to the public reads, then kept only in-frame beta chains. Merged by CDR3 protein, the rows form single entries marked with the most common genes and DNA. Counted in this sample were 350,000 to 400,000 distinct CDR3 sequences; under 15% of them appeared once. Less than 35% of the sample rests with the top ten. The sequenced sample consisted of blood. The source is a woman aged 25 to 39 with Graves' hyperthyroidism.

This clonotype was counted at least ten times. This chain links TRBV7-2 with TRBJ2-7; TRBD2 agrees at 9 bases. The CDR3 consists of 14 residues. With 5 bases clipped from V and 3 bases from J, the junction kept 5 bases outside the gene matches. Germline CDR1 SGHTA, CDR2 FQGNSA. CDR3 amino acids: CASSPSGGIYEQYF. The CDR3, as DNA: TGTGCCAGCAGCCCAAGCGGGGGGATCTACGAGCAGTACTTC.

The chain combines TRBV5-1 with TRBJ2-3, with unresolved D. V lost 4 bases and J 2 bases, leaving 17 bases between the germline ends. Germline assignment: CDR1 SGHRS and CDR2 YFSETQ. The CDR3 is 16 residues long. For the CDR3, the DNA is TGCGCCAGCAGCCCGGGTTTTCGAGGTCCCACAGATACGCAGTATTTT. The encoded protein is CASSPGFRGPTDTQYF.

This clonotype was counted many times. The gene calls are TRBV5-1 and TRBJ2-1; 7 bases map to TRBD1. V trimming: 4 bases; J trimming: 1 base; junction bases outside the gene matches: 5. The CDR3 length is 15 residues. The germline V gene encodes CDR1 SGHRS and CDR2 YFSETQ. DNA of the CDR3: TGCGCCAGCAGCGCGACAGGGCTGTCCTACAATGAGCAGTTCTTC. It yields the protein CASSATGLSYNEQFF.

This clonotype was seen repeatedly, ten times or more. The chain carries TRBV6-1 and TRBJ2-3; D is possibly TRBD2 (6 bases). Germline loops: CDR1 MNHNS, CDR2 SASEGT. The length of the CDR3 is 11 residues. V was shortened by 10 bases and J by 9 bases, with 14 bases between the two germline ends. CDR3 residues: CAILGSETQYF. The CDR3 region has the DNA TGTGCCATACTCGGGAGCGAGACGCAGTATTTT.

The J gene is TRBJ1-6, the V gene TRBV9, with D tentatively TRBD1 (6 bases). Between the trimmed V and J ends, which lost 4 bases and 4 bases, there was a span of 15 bases. The CDR3 length is 16 residues. Germline V gives CDR1 SGDLS, CDR2 YYNGEE. The CDR3 sequence is CASSPSGGQYNSPLHF. CDR3 nucleotide sequence: TGTGCCAGCAGCCCTTCTGGGGGACAATATAATTCACCCCTCCACTTT.

This clonotype was observed many times. V usage is TRBV28 and J usage is TRBJ2-1; the D is unclear. Looked up from germline, CDR1 is MDHEN and CDR2 is SYDVKM. There are 11 residues in the CDR3. V was pared by 8 bases and J by 1 base, with 3 bases between. CDR3 amino acids: CASDSYNEQFF. In DNA, the CDR3 is TGTGCCAGCGATTCCTACAATGAGCAGTTCTTC.

The chain carries TRBV7-3 and TRBJ2-7, with 8 bases matching TRBD1. The CDR3 runs 16 residues. Germline V CDR1 and CDR2: SGHTA, FQGTGA. V gave up 5 bases and J gave up 3 bases; unmatched junction bases: 12. The CDR3 sequence is CASSILRDRWHYEQYF. For the CDR3, the DNA is TGTGCCAGCAGCATACTTCGGGACAGGTGGCACTACGAGCAGTACTTC.

The rearrangement links TRBV14 to TRBJ2-1; 11 nucleotides align to TRBD2. The CDR3 length is 16 residues. J was trimmed by 9 bases and V by 4 bases; bases with no gene match: 11. CDR1 and CDR2 from the germline V gene are SGHDN and FVKESK. The CDR3 is CASSPQAVAGGSEQFF. CDR3 nucleotide sequence: TGTGCCAGCAGCCCCCAGGCGGTAGCGGGAGGGAGTGAGCAGTTCTTC. The variable domain in full, completed from reference TRBV14 and TRBJ2-1, reads EAGVTQFPSHSVIEKGQTVTLRCDPISGHDNLYWYRRVMGKEIKFLLHFVKESKQDESGMPNNRFLAERTGGTYSTLKVQPAELEDSGVYFCASSPQAVAGGSEQFFGPGTRLTVL.

This clonotype has at least ten counts. The chain has TRBV3-1 and TRBJ2-7, with 10 bases fitting TRBD1. Germline V lookup: CDR1 LGHDT, CDR2 YNNKEL (reference sequence). This CDR3 is built from 14 residues. The V gene end was trimmed by 2 bases and the J gene end by 6 bases; junction bases not matched to a gene: 4. CDR3 sequence reads: CASSQLGTGVEQYF. Here the CDR3 DNA reads TGTGCCAGCAGCCAACTGGGGACAGGGGTCGAGCAGTACTTC.

The chain is built from TRBV5-8 and TRBJ2-1, with D hard to call. Per the germline V gene, CDR1 is SGHTS and CDR2 is YDEGEE. The CDR3 has 15 amino acids. V was pared by 4 bases and J by 2 bases, with 13 bases between. The CDR3 protein is CASSTRNAAYNEQFF. As DNA, the CDR3 is TGTGCCAGCAGCACCCGGAATGCAGCCTACAATGAGCAGTTCTTC. The full variable domain, rest sourced from reference TRBV5-8 and TRBJ2-1, is EAGVTQSPTHLIKTRGQQATLRCSPISGHTSVYWYQQALGLGLQFLLWYDEGEERNRGNFPPRFSGRQFPNYSSELNVNALELEDSALYLCASSTRNAAYNEQFFGPGTRLTVL.

This clonotype has ten or more counts. This chain joins TRBV3-1 and TRBJ2-5; TRBD2 agrees at 10 bases. The CDR3 spans 17 residues. Unmatched junction bases numbered 8, after V lost 0 bases and J lost 4 bases. Germline values: CDR1 LGHDT, CDR2 YNNKEL (reference sequence). The CDR3 here is CASSQDRSGRAAETQYF. CDR3 in DNA: TGTGCCAGCAGCCAAGATCGGAGCGGGAGGGCCGCAGAGACCCAGTACTTC.

Many counts were recorded for this clonotype. The chain's CDR3 is CASSLSGSSSYEQYF. The CDR3 bases are TGTGCCAGCAGCCTTAGCGGGAGTAGTTCCTACGAGCAGTACTTC. The rearrangement uses TRBV7-2 and TRBJ2-7, with TRBD2 matching 9 bases. Germline V gene sequence: CDR1 SGHTA, CDR2 FQGNSA. Trimming removed 5 bases from V and 1 base from J; junction bases left unmatched: 6. The CDR3 has 15 residues.

This clonotype appeared many times. The chain couples TRBV20-1 to TRBJ2-7, with D perhaps matching TRBD1 or TRBD2 (5 bases each). This CDR3 has 14 residues. Germline values: CDR1 DFQATT, CDR2 SNEGSKA (reference sequence). V lost 0 bases and J 3 bases, leaving 12 bases between the germline ends. DNA for the CDR3: TGCAGTGCTAGAGACCCGACAGACTACTACGAGCAGTACTTC. Protein sequence: CSARDPTDYYEQYF.

This clonotype was detected only a few times. The chain uses TRBV20-1 and TRBJ1-2; perhaps TRBD1 as D (6 bases). V was clipped by 5 bases and J by 4 bases, with 8 bases between them. Per germline, CDR1 DFQATT and CDR2 SNEGSKA (reference sequence). The CDR3 spans 11 residues. The CDR3: CSARRGYGYTF. CDR3 coding DNA: TGCAGTGCTCGCAGGGGCTATGGCTACACCTTC.

This clonotype was found many times. This chain links TRBV11-2 with TRBJ2-1, with D perhaps matching TRBD2 (6 bases). The CDR3 totals 15 residues. Germline CDR1 is SGHAT and CDR2 is FQNNGV. The V end was cut by 2 bases, the J end by 1 base, with 9 bases between. CDR3 residues: CASSLSAGSYNEQFF. As DNA, the CDR3 is TGTGCCAGCAGCTTATCTGCGGGATCCTACAATGAGCAGTTCTTC.

Ten or more counts support this clonotype. The J gene is TRBJ2-7, the V gene TRBV28, with 10 bases fitting TRBD1. This CDR3 spans 13 amino acids. Looked up from germline, CDR1 is MDHEN and CDR2 is SYDVKM. Trimming at V came to 6 bases and at J to 3 bases, leaving 2 bases not matched to a gene. CDR3 DNA sequence: TGTGCCAGCAGGGACAGGGGGTACTACGAGCAGTACTTC. This codes for CASRDRGYYEQYF.

In this sample, this clonotype turned up many times. The rearrangement joins TRBV28 to TRBJ1-4; D is possibly TRBD1 (6 bases). V was trimmed by 3 bases and J by 0 bases, leaving 17 bases between them. CDR3 size: 18 residues. Per the germline V gene, CDR1 is MDHEN and CDR2 is SYDVKM. CDR3 amino acids: CASSFWDIARPTNEKLFF. The DNA for the CDR3 is TGTGCCAGCAGTTTTTGGGACATAGCACGGCCAACTAATGAAAAACTGTTTTTT.

This clonotype was observed at least ten times. CDR3 region: CASTGTATYEQYF. The CDR3 nucleotides read TGTGCCAGCACTGGGACAGCTACCTACGAGCAGTACTTC. The chain is built from TRBV6-1 and TRBJ2-7; the match to TRBD1 covers 7 bases. The CDR3 runs to 13 residues. The germline CDR1 and CDR2 sequences are MNHNS and SASEGT. The ends lost 7 bases at V and 2 bases at J; junction bases unmatched: 5.

This clonotype was recorded only once. A much larger clone is a single base away; this may be a read error. This chain uses TRBV7-9 with TRBJ2-1; perhaps D is TRBD1 or TRBD2 (6 bases each). V lost 1 base and J 3 bases, leaving 19 bases between the germline ends. Germline CDR1 is SEHNR and CDR2 is FQNEAQ (reference sequence). The CDR3 totals 18 residues. The CDR3: CASSLETRKRGVYNEQFF. The CDR3 coding sequence is TGTGCCAGCAGCTTAGAGACCCGCAAGAGGGGGGTCTACAATGAGCAGTTCTTC.

This clonotype occurred many times. The genes are TRBV30 and TRBJ2-3; D is unresolved. V gave up 2 bases and J gave up 6 bases, with 6 bases separating them. CDR1 and CDR2 (germline): GTSNPN, SVGIG (reference sequence). This CDR3 has 11 residues. Written as DNA, the CDR3 is TGTGCCTGGAGTAACGAGGATACGCAGTATTTT. Its protein is CAWSNEDTQYF.

This clonotype appeared many times. V gene TRBV25-1 combines with J gene TRBJ1-1; D is ambiguous. The V and J ends lost 7 bases and 1 base respectively, with 4 bases between them. CDR1 and CDR2 (germline): MGHDK, SYGVNS. The CDR3 length is 11 residues. The CDR3 DNA reads as TGTGCCAGCATTTGGAACACTGAAGCTTTCTTT. Amino acid sequence: CASIWNTEAFF.

This clonotype was found many times. This chain links TRBV12-3 or TRBV12-4 with TRBJ2-7; 11 bases are a match to TRBD2. V dropped 8 bases and J dropped 1; count of bases not matched to a gene: 10. CDR3 length: 16 residues. The DNA for the CDR3 is TGTGCCAGCGGGCCCTTAGCGGGAGGGCCGTCCTACGAGCAGTACTTC. Translating it yields CASGPLAGGPSYEQYF.

This chain links TRBV19 with TRBJ1-1, with 7 nucleotides matching TRBD1. Germline assignment: CDR1 LNHDA and CDR2 SQIVND (reference sequence). J was trimmed by 8 bases and V by 7 bases; bases with no gene match: 13. The CDR3 spans 14 residues. The CDR3 loop reads CASIQGGLGQEAFF. In DNA, the CDR3 is TGTGCCAGTATCCAGGGGGGCCTTGGCCAGGAAGCTTTCTTT.